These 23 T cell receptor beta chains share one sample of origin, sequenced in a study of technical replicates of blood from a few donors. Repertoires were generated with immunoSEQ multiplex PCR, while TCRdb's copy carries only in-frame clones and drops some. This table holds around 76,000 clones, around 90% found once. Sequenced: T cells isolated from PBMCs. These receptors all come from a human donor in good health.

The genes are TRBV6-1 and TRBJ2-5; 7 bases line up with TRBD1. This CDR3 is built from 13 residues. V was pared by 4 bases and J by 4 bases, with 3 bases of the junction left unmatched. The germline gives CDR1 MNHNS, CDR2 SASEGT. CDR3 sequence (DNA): TGTGCCAGCAGTGGCCGGGACAGAGAGACCCAGTACTTC. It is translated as CASSGRDRETQYF.

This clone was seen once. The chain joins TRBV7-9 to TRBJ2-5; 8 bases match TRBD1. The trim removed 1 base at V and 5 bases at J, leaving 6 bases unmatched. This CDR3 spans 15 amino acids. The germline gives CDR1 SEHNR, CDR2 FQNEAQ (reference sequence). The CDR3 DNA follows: TGTGCCAGCAGCTTAGTGGCAGGGGGCTTGGAGACCCAGTACTTC. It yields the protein CASSLVAGGLETQYF.

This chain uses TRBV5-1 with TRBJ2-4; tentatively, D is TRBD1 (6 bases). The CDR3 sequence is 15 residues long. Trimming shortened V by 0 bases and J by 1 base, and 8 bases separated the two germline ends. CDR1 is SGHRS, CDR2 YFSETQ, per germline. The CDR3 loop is CASSLDTGAKNIQYF. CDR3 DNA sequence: TGCGCCAGCAGCTTGGATACAGGGGCCAAAAACATTCAGTACTTC.

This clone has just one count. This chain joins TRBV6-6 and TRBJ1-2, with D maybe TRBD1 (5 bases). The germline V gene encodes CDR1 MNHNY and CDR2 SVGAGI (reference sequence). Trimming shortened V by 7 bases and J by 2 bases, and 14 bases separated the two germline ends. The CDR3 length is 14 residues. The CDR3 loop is CASTQGPGNYGYTF. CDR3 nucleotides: TGTGCCAGCACCCAGGGTCCAGGGAACTATGGCTACACCTTC.

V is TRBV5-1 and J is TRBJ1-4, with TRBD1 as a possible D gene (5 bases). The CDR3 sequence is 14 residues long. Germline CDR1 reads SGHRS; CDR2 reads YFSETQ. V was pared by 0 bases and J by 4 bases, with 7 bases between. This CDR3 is CASSLGQNNEKLFF. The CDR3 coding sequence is TGCGCCAGCAGCTTGGGACAGAATAATGAAAAACTGTTTTTT.

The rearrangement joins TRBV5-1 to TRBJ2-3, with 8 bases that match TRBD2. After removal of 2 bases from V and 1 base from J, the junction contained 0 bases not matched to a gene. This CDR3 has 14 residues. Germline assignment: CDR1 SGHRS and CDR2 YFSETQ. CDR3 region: CASSLAGGTDTQYF. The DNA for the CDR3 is TGCGCCAGCAGCTTAGCGGGGGGCACAGATACGCAGTATTTT. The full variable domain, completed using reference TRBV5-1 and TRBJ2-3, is KAGVTQTPRYLIKTRGQQVTLSCSPISGHRSVSWYQQTPGQGLQFLFEYFSETQRNKGNFPGRFSGRQFSNSRSEMNVSTLELGDSALYLCASSLAGGTDTQYFGPGTRLTVL.

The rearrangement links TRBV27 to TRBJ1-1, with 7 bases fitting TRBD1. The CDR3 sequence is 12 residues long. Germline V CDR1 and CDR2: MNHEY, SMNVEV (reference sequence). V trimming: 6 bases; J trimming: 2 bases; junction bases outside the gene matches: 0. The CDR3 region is CASRGGNTEAFF. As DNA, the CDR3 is TGTGCCAGCAGAGGGGGCAACACTGAAGCTTTCTTT.

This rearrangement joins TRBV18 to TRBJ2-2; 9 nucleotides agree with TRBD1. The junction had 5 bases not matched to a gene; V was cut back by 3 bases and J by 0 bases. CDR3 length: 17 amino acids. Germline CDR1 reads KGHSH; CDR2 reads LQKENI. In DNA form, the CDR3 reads TGTGCCAGCTCACCGTATGGGACAGGGTCGAACACCGGGGAGCTGTTTTTT. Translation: CASSPYGTGSNTGELFF.

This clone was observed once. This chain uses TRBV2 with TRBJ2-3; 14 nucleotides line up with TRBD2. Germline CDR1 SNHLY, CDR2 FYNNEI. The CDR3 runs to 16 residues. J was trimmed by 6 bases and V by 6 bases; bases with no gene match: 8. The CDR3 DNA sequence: TGTGCCAGCAGGCCTGGACTAGCGGGGGGCAGGGATACGCAGTATTTT. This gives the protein CASRPGLAGGRDTQYF.

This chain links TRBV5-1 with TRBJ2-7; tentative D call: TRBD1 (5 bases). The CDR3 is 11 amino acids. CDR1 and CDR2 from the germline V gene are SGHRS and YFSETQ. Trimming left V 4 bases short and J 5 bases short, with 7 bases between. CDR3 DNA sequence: TGCGCCAGCAGCGTAGGGGACGAGCAGTACTTC. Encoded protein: CASSVGDEQYF.

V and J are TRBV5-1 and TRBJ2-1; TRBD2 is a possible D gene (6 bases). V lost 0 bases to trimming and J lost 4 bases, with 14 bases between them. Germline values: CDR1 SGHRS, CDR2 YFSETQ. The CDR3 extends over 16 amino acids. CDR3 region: CASSLEGRRAYNEQFF. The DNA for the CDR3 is TGCGCCAGCAGCTTGGAGGGAAGGAGGGCGTACAATGAGCAGTTCTTC.

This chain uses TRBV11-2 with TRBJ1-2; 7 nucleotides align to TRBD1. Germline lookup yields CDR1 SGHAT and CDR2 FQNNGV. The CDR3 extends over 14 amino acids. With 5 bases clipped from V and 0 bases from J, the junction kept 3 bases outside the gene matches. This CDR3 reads CASSRDRANYGYTF. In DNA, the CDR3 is TGTGCCAGCAGCCGGGACAGAGCTAACTATGGCTACACCTTC.

CDR3 in amino acids: CASSLKASQSETQYF. The CDR3 region has the DNA TGTGCCAGCAGTTTAAAGGCCTCACAGTCGGAGACCCAGTACTTC. The V gene is TRBV27, the J gene TRBJ2-5; D gene uncertain. Trimming removed 2 bases from V and 5 bases from J, with 15 bases in between. Germline V gene sequence: CDR1 MNHEY, CDR2 SMNVEV (reference sequence). This CDR3 has 15 amino acids.

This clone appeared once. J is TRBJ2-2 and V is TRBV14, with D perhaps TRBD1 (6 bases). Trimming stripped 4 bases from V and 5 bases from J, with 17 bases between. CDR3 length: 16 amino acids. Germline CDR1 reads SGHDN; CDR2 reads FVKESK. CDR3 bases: TGTGCCAGCAGCCTCCGACAGGCGATGGAGACCGGGGAGCTGTTTTTT. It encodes CASSLRQAMETGELFF.

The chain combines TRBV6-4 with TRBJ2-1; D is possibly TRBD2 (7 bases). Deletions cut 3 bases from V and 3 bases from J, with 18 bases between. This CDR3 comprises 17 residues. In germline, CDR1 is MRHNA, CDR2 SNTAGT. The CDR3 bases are TGTGCCAGCAGTGAAGGGGGGGGGACCGGCTACTACAATGAGCAGTTCTTC. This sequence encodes CASSEGGGTGYYNEQFF.

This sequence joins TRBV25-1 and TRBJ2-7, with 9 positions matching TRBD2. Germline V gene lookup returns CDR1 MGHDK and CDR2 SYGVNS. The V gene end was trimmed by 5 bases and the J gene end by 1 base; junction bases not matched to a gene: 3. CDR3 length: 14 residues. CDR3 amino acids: CASSNSGSSYEQYF. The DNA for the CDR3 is TGTGCCAGCAGTAATAGCGGGAGTTCCTACGAGCAGTACTTC.

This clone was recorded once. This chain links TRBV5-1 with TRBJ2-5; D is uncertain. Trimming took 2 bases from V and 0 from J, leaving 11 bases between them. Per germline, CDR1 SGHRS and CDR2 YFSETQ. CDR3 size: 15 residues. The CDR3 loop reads CASSFLSPYQETQYF. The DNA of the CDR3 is TGCGCCAGCAGCTTTTTGTCTCCGTACCAAGAGACCCAGTACTTC.

This CDR3 reads CASSFAEGRTEAFF. CDR3 in DNA: TGTGCCAGCAGTTTCGCGGAGGGGAGGACTGAAGCTTTCTTT. The chain has TRBV28 and TRBJ1-1, with a possible D match to TRBD1 (5 bases). CDR3 length equals 14 residues. Germline CDR1 MDHEN, CDR2 SYDVKM. Deletions cut 3 bases from V and 5 bases from J, with 13 bases between.

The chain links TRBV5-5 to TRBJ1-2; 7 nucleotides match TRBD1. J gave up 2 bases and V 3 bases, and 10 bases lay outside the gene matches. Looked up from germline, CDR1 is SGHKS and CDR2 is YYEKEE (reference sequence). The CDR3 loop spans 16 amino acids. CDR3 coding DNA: TGTGCCAGCAGCTACGATACCGGGACAGCGAACTATGGCTACACCTTC. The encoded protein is CASSYDTGTANYGYTF. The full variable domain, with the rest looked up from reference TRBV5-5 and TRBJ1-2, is DAGVTQSPTHLIKTRGQQVTLRCSPISGHKSVSWYQQVLGQGPQFIFQYYEKEERGRGNFPDRFSARQFPNYSSELNVNALLLGDSALYLCASSYDTGTANYGYTFGSGTRLTVV.

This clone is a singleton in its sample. CDR3 region: CASCFLGGPMNTEAFF. CDR3 nucleotide sequence: TGCGCCAGCTGTTTCTTAGGGGGCCCCATGAACACTGAAGCTTTCTTT. V is TRBV5-1 and J is TRBJ1-1; 7 bases are a match to TRBD1. CDR3 length: 16 residues. Germline CDR1 reads SGHRS; CDR2 reads YFSETQ. Trimming at V came to 7 bases and at J to 0 bases, leaving 12 bases not matched to a gene.

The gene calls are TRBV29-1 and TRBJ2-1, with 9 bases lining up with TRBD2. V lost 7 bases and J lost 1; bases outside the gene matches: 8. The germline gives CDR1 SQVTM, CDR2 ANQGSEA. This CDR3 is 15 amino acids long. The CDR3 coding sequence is TGCAGCGGTGGTACTAGCGGGTATTCCTACAATGAGCAGTTCTTC. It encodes CSGGTSGYSYNEQFF.

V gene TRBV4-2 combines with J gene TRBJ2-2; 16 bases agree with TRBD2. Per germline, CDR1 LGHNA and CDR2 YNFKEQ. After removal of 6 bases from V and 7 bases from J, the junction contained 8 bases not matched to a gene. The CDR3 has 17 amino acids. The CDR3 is CASRSGLAGGIGGELFF. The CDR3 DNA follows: TGTGCCAGCAGATCGGGACTAGCGGGAGGGATAGGCGGGGAGCTGTTTTTT.

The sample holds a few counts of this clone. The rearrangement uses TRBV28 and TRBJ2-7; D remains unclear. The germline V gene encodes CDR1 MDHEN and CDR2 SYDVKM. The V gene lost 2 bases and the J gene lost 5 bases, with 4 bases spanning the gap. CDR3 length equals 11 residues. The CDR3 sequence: CASSLVDEQYF. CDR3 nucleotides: TGTGCCAGCAGTTTAGTCGACGAGCAGTACTTC.